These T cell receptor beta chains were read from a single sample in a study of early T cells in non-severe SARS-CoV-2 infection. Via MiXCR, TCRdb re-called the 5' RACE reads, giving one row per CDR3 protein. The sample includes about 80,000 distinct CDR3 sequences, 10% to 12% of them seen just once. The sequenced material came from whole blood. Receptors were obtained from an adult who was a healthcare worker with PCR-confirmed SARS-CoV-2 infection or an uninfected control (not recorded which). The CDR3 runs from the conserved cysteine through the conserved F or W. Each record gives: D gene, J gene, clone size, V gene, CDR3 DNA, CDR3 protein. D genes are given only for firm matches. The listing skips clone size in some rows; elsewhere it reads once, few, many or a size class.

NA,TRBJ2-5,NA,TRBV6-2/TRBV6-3,TGTGCCAGCAGTTACACCAAACCTAGCGTTGGCCAGTACTTC,CASSYTKPSVGQYF
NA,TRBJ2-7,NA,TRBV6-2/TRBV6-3,TGTGCCAGCAGTTCTCGCGGGGGCAACTCCTACGAGCAGTACTTC,CASSSRGGNSYEQYF
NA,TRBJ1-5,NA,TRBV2,TGTGCCAGCAGTCTCTCTGATAGCAATCAGCCCCAGCATTTT,CASSLSDSNQPQHF
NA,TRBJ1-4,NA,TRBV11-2,TGTGCCAGCAGCCTATACGCGACAGTAAATGAAAAACTGTTTTTT,CASSLYATVNEKLFF
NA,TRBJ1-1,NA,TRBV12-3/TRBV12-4,TGTGCCAGCAGAAAAGGGGGTTACACTAAAGCTTTCTTT,CASRKGGYTKAFF
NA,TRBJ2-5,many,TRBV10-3,TGTGCCATCAGTGCCGGGACGCCGGACGAGACCCAGTACTTC,CAISAGTPDETQYF
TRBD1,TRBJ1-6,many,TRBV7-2,TGTGCCAGCAGCTTAGCGGACAGGGAACTAGGAAATTCACCCCTCCACTTT,CASSLADRELGNSPLHF
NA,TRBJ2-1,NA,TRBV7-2,TGTGCCAGCAGCGGGCTAGGGGAAGGGTACAATGAGCAGTTCTTC,CASSGLGEGYNEQFF
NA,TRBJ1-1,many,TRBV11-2,TGTGCCAGCAGCTTGTATAAGGGAGGGACTGAAGCTTTCTTT,CASSLYKGGTEAFF
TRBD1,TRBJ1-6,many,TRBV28,TGTGCCAGCAGCCCAGACAGGGTCGGAAATTCACCCCTCCACTTT,CASSPDRVGNSPLHF
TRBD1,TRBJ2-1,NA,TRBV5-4,TGTGCCAGCAGCTTGGAGGGGACAGGGTGGAATGAGCAGTTCTTC,CASSLEGTGWNEQFF
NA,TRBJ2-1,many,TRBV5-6,TGTGCCAGCAGCTTGGAGCCGTCGGGGAATGAGCAGTTCTTC,CASSLEPSGNEQFF
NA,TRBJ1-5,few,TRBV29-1,TGCAGCGTTTCTGGGCCAGACCAGCCCCAGCATTTT,CSVSGPDQPQHF
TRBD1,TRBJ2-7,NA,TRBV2,TGTGCCAGCAGATCCGGGACAGAACCCCCCTACGAGCAGTACTTC,CASRSGTEPPYEQYF
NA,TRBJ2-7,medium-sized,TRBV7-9,TGTGCCAGCAGCGCGCCGGGCTTATTCTACGAGCAGTACTTC,CASSAPGLFYEQYF
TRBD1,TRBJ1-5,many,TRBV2,TGTGCCAGCAGTGAAGGGCACAGGGGTTCTCAGCCCCAGCATTTT,CASSEGHRGSQPQHF
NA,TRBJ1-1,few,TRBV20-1,TGCAGTGCTAGAGACCGGCTGAACACTGAAGCTTTCTTT,CSARDRLNTEAFF
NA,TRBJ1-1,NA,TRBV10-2,TGCGCCAGCAGTGAGAAGCTAGCAGGCCTCACTGAAGCTTTCTTT,CASSEKLAGLTEAFF
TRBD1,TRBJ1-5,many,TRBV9,TGTGCCAGCAGCGTTGGGACAGATCAGCCCCAGCATTTT,CASSVGTDQPQHF
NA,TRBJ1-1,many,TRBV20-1,TGCAGTGCTGGATTAGGGTTCAATACTGAAGCTTTCTTT,CSAGLGFNTEAFF
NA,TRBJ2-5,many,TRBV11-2,TGTGCCAGCAGCTCGTCAAGGGGGGAAGAGACCCAGTACTTC,CASSSSRGEETQYF
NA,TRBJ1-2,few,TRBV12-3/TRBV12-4,TGTGCCAGCAGTTTAGTAGGGGGATCTGGCTACACCTTC,CASSLVGGSGYTF
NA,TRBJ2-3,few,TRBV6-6,TGTGCCAGCAGTTACTCTTCCGAAGGGTTATCGGATACGCAGTATTTT,CASSYSSEGLSDTQYF
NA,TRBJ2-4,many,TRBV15,TGTGCCACCAGCAGAGACGAGCAGCTCCGATACCTAGCCAAAAACATTCAGTACTTC,CATSRDEQLRYLAKNIQYF
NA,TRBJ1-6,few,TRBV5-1,TGCGCCAGCAGCTTGGGGACAGATTATAATTCACCCCTCCACTTT,CASSLGTDYNSPLHF
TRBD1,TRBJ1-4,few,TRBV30,TGTGCCTGGTCGGCAGGGGGAAGAGAAAAACTGTTTTTT,CAWSAGGREKLFF
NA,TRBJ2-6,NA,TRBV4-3,TGCGCCAGCAGCCAAGAGGCCGGTGCCGGGGCCAACGTCCTGACTTTC,CASSQEAGAGANVLTF
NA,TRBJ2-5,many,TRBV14,TGTGCCAGCAGCCAAGATCGAAGGAGAGAACAAGAGACCCAGTACTTC,CASSQDRRREQETQYF
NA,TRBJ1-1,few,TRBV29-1,TGCAGCGTCCGGACAGCTGAAGCTTTCTTT,CSVRTAEAFF
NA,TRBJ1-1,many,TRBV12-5,TGTGCTAGTCGGGGGGCTGACACTGAAGCTTTCTTT,CASRGADTEAFF
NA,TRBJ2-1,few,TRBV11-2,TGTGCCAGCCGAACAGGGAGGGGGAGCTCCTACAATGAGCAGTTCTTC,CASRTGRGSSYNEQFF
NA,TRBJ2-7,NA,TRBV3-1,TGTGCCAGCAGCCAAGGGACCGTGAACAGGGAGAACGAGCAGTACTTC,CASSQGTVNRENEQYF
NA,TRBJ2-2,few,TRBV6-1,TGTGCCACCCCCCAATCCGCGGGGCAGGAGGAGCTGTTTTTT,CATPQSAGQEELFF
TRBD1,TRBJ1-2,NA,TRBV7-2,TGTGCCAGCAGCCCCCGTAGGACAGGGCATGGCTACACCTTC,CASSPRRTGHGYTF
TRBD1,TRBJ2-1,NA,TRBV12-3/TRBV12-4,TGTGCCAGCAGTTTGTGGGGAGACAGGGTCCCCTACAATGAGCAGTTCTTC,CASSLWGDRVPYNEQFF
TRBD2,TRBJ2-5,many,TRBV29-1,TGCAGCAGTACGGGGGGAAATCAAGAGACCCAGTACTTC,CSSTGGNQETQYF
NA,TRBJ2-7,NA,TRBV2,TGTGCCAGCAGTCGGGAACCCTACGAGCAGTACTTC,CASSREPYEQYF
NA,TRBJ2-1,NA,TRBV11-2,TGTGCCAGCAGCTTAGGCAGGGGCACCTACAATGAGCAGTTCTTC,CASSLGRGTYNEQFF
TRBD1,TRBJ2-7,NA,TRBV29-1,TGCAGCGTATCAGGCTCCGGGACAGGCGGCTACGAGCAGTACTTC,CSVSGSGTGGYEQYF
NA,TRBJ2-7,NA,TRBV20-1,TGCAGTGCTAGCCGCACAGGGAACGAGCAGTACTTC,CSASRTGNEQYF
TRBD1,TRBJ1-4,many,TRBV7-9,TGTGCCAGCAGCTTAGGGACAGGGGGTGAAAAACTGTTTTTT,CASSLGTGGEKLFF
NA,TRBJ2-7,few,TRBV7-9,TGTGCCAGCAGTCGGCTGGTCGAGCAGTACTTC,CASSRLVEQYF
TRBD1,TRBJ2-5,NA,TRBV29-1,TGCAGCGTGTGGACAGGGGTCCAAGAGACCCAGTACTTC,CSVWTGVQETQYF
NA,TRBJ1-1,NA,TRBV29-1,TGCAGCGTTGACTGGAAGGTGGGCGCTTTCTTT,CSVDWKVGAFF
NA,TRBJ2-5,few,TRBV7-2,TGTGCCAGCACCGCCGTTGGGGGCCCCCAAGAGACCCAGTACTTC,CASTAVGGPQETQYF
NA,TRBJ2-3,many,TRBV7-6,TGTGCCAGCAGCTTAGGCCGTCATAGAAGGGTCACAGATACGCAGTATTTT,CASSLGRHRRVTDTQYF